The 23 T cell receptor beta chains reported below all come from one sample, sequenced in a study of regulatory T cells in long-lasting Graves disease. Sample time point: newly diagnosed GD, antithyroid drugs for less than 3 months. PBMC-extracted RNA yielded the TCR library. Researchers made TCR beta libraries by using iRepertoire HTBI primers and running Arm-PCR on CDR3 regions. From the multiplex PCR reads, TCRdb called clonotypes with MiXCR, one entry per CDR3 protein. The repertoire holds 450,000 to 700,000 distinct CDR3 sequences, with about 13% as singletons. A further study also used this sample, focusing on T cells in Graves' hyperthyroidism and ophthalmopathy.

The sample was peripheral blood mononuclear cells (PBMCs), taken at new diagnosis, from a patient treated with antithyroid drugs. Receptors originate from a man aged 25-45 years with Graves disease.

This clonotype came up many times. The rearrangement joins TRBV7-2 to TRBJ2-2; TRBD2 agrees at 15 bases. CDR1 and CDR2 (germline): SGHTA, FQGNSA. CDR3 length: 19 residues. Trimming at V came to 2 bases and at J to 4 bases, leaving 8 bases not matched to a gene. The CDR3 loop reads CASSLKPGLAGGVTGELFF. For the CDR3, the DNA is TGTGCCAGCAGCTTAAAACCGGGACTAGCGGGAGGTGTCACCGGGGAGCTGTTTTTT.

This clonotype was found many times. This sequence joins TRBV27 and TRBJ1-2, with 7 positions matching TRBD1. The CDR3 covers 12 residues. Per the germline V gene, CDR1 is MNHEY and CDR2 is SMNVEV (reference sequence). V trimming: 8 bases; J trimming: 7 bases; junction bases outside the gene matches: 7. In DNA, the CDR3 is TGTGCCAGCGGACCTAGGGGGCTTGGCTACACCTTC. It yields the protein CASGPRGLGYTF.

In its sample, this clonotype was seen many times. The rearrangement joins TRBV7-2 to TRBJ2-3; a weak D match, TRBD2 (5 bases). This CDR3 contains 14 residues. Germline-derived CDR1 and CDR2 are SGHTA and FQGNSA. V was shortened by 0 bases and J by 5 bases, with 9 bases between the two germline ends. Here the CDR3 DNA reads TGTGCCAGCAGCTTAGCGCTTGCGGGAGATACGCAGTATTTT. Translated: CASSLALAGDTQYF.

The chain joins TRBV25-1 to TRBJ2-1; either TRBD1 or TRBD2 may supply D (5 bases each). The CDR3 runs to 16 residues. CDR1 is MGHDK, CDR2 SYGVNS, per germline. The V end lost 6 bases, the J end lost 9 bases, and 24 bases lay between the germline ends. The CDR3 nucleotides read TGTGCCAGCAGCTACCCCATGGGGGTATTCGAGGGTGAGCAGTTCTTC. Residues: CASSYPMGVFEGEQFF.

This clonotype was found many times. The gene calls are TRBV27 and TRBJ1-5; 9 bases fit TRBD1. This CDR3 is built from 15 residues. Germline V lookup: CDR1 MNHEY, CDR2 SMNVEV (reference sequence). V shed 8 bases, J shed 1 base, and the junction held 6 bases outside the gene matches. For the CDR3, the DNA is TGTGCCAGCGGCAGACAGGGGGTGAGCAATCAGCCCCAGCATTTT. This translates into CASGRQGVSNQPQHF.

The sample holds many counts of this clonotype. CDR3 DNA: TGTGCCAGCAGTGTACAGAGGGATCAGCCCCAGCATTTT. Encoded protein: CASSVQRDQPQHF. J is TRBJ1-5 and V is TRBV2; D is unclear. The germline CDR1 and CDR2 sequences are SNHLY and FYNNEI. CDR3 size: 13 residues. V dropped 4 bases and J dropped 5 bases, with 9 bases sitting between them. The full variable domain, rest sourced from reference TRBV2 and TRBJ1-5, is EPEVTQTPSHQVTQMGQEVILRCVPISNHLYFYWYRQILGQKVEFLVSFYNNEISEKSEIFDDQFSVERPDGSNFTLKIRSTKLEDSAMYFCASSVQRDQPQHFGDGTRLSIL.

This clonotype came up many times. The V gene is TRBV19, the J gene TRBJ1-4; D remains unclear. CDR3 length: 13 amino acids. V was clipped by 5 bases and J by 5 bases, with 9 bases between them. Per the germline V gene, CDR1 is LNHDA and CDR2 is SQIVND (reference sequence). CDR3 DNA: TGTGCCAGTAGTGTCACAGCGAATGAAAAACTGTTTTTT. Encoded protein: CASSVTANEKLFF.

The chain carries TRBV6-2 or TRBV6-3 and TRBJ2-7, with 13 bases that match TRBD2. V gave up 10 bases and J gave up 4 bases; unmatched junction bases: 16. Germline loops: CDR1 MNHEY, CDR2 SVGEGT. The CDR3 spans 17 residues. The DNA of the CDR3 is TGTGCCATCACTGGGGAGAGTGGACTAGCGGGAGCGTACGAGCAGTACTTC. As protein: CAITGESGLAGAYEQYF.

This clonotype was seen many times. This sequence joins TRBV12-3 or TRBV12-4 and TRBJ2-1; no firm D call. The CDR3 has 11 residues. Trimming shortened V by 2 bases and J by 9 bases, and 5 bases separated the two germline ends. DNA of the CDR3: TGTGCCAGCAGTTTAAGGGTTGAGCAGTTCTTC. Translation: CASSLRVEQFF.

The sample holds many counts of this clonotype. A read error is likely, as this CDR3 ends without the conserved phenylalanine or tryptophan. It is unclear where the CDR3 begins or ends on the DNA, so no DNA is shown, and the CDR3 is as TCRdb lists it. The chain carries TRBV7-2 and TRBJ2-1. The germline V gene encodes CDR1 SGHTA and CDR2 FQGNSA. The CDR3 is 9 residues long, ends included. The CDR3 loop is CASSLLRRL.

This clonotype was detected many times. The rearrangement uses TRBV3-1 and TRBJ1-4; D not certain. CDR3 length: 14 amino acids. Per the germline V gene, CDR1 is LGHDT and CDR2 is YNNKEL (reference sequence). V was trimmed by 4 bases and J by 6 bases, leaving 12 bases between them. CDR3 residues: CASSLAPKDEKLFF. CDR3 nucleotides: TGTGCCAGCAGCCTAGCTCCGAAGGATGAAAAACTGTTTTTT.

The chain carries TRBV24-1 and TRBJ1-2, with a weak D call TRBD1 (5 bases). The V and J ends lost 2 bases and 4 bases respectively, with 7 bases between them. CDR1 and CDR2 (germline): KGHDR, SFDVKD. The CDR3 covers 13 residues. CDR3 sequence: CATSDSTAYGYTF. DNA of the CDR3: TGTGCCACCAGTGATTCGACAGCCTATGGCTACACCTTC.

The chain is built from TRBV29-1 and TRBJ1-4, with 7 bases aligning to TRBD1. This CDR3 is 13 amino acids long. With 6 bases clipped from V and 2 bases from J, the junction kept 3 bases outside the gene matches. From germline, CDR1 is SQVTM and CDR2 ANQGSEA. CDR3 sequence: CSVTGVTNEKLFF. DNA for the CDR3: TGCAGCGTCACAGGGGTCACTAATGAAAAACTGTTTTTT.

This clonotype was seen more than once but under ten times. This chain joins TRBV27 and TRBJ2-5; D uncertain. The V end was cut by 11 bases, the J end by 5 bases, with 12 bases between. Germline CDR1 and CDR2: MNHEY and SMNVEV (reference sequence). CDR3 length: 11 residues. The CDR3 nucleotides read TGTGCCCCTCATGAGAGGGAGACCCAGTACTTC. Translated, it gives CAPHERETQYF.

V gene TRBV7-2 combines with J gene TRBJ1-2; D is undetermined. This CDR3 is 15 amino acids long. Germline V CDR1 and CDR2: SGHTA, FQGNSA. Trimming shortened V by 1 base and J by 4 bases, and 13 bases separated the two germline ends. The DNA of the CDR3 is TGTGCCAGCAGCTTAGTCCCGGGAGGATCCTATGGCTACACCTTC. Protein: CASSLVPGGSYGYTF.

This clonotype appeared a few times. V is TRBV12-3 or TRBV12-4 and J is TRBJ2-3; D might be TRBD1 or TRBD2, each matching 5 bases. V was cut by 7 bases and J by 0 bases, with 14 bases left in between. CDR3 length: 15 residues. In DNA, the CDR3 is TGTGCCAGCATCGAGGGCCCAGGGAGCACAGATACGCAGTATTTT. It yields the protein CASIEGPGSTDTQYF.

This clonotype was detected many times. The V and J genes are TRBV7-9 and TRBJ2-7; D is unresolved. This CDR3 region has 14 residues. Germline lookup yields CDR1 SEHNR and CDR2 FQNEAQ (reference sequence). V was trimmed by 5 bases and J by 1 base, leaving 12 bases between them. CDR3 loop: CASSRRTTSYEQYF. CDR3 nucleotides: TGTGCCAGCAGCCGCCGTACTACGTCCTACGAGCAGTACTTC. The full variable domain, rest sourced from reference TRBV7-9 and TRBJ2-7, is DTGVSQNPRHKITKRGQNVTFRCDPISEHNRLYWYRQTLGQGPEFLTYFQNEAQLEKSRLLSDRFSAERPKGSFSTLEIQRTEQGDSAMYLCASSRRTTSYEQYFGPGTRLTVT.

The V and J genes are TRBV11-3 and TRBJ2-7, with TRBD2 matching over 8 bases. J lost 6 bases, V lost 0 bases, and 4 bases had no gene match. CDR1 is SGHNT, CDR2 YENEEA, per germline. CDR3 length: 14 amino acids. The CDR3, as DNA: TGTGCCAGCAGCTTAGATCCGGGACTAGGCGAGCAGTACTTC. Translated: CASSLDPGLGEQYF.

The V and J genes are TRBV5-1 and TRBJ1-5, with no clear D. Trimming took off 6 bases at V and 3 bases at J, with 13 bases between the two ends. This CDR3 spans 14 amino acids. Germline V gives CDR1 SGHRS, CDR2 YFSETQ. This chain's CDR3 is CASNRYRFNQPQHF. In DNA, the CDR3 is TGCGCCAGCAATCGATATCGATTCAATCAGCCCCAGCATTTT.

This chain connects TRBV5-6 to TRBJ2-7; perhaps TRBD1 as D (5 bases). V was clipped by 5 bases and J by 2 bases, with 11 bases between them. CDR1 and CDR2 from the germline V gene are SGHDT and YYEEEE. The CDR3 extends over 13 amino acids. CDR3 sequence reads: CASRKGLTYEQYF. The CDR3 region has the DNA TGTGCCAGCAGGAAGGGGCTCACCTACGAGCAGTACTTC.

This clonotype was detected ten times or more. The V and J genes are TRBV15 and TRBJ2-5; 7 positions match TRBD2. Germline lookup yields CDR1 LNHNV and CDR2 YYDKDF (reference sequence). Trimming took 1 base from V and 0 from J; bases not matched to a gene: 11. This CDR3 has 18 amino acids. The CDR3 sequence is CATSRGAQSGANQETQYF. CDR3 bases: TGTGCCACCAGCAGAGGGGCCCAAAGCGGGGCTAACCAAGAGACCCAGTACTTC. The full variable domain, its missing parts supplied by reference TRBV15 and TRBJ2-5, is DAMVIQNPRYQVTQFGKPVTLSCSQTLNHNVMYWYQQKSSQAPKLLFHYYDKDFNNEADTPDNFQSRRPNTSFCFLDIRSPGLGDTAMYLCATSRGAQSGANQETQYFGPGTRLLVL.

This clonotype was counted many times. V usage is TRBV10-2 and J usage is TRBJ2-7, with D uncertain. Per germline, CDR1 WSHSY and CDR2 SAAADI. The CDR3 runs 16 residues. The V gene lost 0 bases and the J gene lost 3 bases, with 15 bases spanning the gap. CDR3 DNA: TGCGCCAGCAGTGAGTCGATTCGGCGGAACCACTACGAGCAGTACTTC. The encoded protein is CASSESIRRNHYEQYF.

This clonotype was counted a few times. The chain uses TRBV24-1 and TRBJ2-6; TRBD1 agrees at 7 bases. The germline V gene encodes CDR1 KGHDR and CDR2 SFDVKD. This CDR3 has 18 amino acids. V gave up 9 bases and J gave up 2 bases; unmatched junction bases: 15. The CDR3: CATSQPGQHGTGANVLTF. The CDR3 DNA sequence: TGTGCCACCTCCCAACCGGGACAGCATGGAACTGGGGCCAACGTCCTGACTTTC.